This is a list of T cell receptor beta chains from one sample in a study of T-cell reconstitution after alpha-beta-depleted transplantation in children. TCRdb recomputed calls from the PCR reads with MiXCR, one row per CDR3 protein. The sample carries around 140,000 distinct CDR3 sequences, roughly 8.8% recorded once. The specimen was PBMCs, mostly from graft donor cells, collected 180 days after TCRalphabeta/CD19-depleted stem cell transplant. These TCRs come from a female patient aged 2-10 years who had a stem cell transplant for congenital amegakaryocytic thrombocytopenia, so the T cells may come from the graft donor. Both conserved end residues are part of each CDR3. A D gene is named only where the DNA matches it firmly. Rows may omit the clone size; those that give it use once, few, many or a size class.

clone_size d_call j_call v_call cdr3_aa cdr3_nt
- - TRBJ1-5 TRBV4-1 CASSLLTLVQPQHF TGCGCCAGCAGCCTACTGACGTTGGTCCAGCCCCAGCATTTT
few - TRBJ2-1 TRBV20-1 CRPYQKPGGEQFF TGCAGACCTTATCAGAAACCGGGGGGCGAGCAGTTCTTC
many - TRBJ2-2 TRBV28 CASREGRRTGELFF TGTGCCAGCAGGGAGGGGAGGCGGACCGGGGAGCTGTTTTTT
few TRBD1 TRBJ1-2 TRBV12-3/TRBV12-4 CASTLTGGYGYTF TGTGCCAGCACTTTAACAGGGGGCTATGGCTACACCTTC
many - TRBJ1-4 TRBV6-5 CASSYDREREKLFF TGTGCCAGCAGTTATGACAGAGAAAGGGAAAAACTGTTTTTT
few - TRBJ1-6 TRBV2 CASSDYPYNSPLHF TGTGCCAGCAGTGATTATCCTTATAATTCACCCCTCCACTTT
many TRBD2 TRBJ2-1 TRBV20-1 CSARATSGRYNEQFF TGCAGTGCTAGGGCGACTAGCGGGAGGTACAATGAGCAGTTCTTC
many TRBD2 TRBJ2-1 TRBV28 CASSSAYLSGSMGNEQFF TGTGCCAGCAGTTCCGCGTACCTCAGCGGGAGTATGGGCAATGAGCAGTTCTTC
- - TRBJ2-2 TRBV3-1 CASKPGKGDTGELFF TGTGCCAGCAAACCGGGAAAAGGGGACACCGGGGAGCTGTTTTTT
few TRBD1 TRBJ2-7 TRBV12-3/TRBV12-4 CASSSGDRAYEQYF TGTGCCAGCAGTTCGGGGGACAGGGCCTACGAGCAGTACTTC
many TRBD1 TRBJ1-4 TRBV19 CALWDRRNEKLFF TGTGCCTTATGGGACAGAAGAAATGAAAAACTGTTTTTT
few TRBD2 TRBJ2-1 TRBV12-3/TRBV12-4 CASTSGLAGGQQFF TGTGCCAGCACTTCCGGACTAGCGGGGGGTCAGCAGTTCTTC
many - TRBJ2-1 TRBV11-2 CASSLGGTSYNEQFF TGTGCCAGCAGCTTAGGGGGGACCAGCTACAATGAGCAGTTCTTC
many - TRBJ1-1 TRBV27 CASSIDSLNTEAFF TGTGCCAGCAGTATCGACAGTTTGAACACTGAAGCTTTCTTT
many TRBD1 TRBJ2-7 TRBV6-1 CASSIRQGGYEQYF TGTGCCAGCAGTATCCGACAGGGTGGCTACGAGCAGTACTTC
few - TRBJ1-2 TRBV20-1 CSARGVSYGYTF TGCAGTGCTAGAGGTGTATCCTATGGCTACACCTTC
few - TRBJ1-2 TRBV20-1 CSSPGAYGYTF TGCAGTTCCCCAGGGGCTTATGGCTACACCTTC
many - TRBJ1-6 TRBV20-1 CSARVEGGSPLHF TGCAGTGCTAGAGTTGAGGGGGGTTCACCCCTCCACTTT
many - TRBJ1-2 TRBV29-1 CSVEGGYGYTF TGCAGCGTTGAAGGCGGCTATGGCTACACCTTC
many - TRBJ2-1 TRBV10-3 CAISRENEQFF TGTGCCATCAGCAGGGAAAATGAGCAGTTCTTC
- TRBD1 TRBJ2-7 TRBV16 CASSQSWTGTYEQYF TGTGCCAGCAGCCAATCCTGGACAGGGACCTACGAGCAGTACTTC
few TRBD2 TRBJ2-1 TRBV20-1 CSARPGLAGGPSPNEQFF TGCAGTGCTAGGCCGGGCCTAGCGGGAGGGCCAAGTCCAAATGAGCAGTTCTTC
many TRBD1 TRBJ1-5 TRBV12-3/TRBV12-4 CASRMGQSDNQPQHF TGTGCCAGCAGGATGGGACAGTCGGACAATCAGCCCCAGCATTTT
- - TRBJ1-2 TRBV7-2 CASSFPGVNYGYTF TGTGCCAGCAGCTTCCCGGGGGTTAACTATGGCTACACCTTC
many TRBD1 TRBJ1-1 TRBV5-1 CASSLEQGAITEAFF TGCGCCAGCAGCTTGGAACAGGGGGCGATCACTGAAGCTTTCTTT
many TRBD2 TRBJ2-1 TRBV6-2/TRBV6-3 CASSYQTSDVQFF TGTGCCAGCAGTTACCAAACTAGCGATGTGCAGTTCTTC
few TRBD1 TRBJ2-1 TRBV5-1 CASRVGYRGPWDNEQFF TGCGCCAGCAGGGTGGGATACAGGGGGCCGTGGGACAATGAGCAGTTCTTC
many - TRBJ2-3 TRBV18 CASSKLSTDTQYF TGTGCCAGCTCGAAACTCAGCACAGATACGCAGTATTTT
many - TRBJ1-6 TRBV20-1 CSARAPLWPSYNSPLHF TGCAGTGCTAGGGCCCCTCTCTGGCCCTCCTATAATTCACCCCTCCACTTT
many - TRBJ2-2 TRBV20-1 CSARGRGNTGELFF TGCAGTGCTAGGGGCCGGGGCAACACCGGGGAGCTGTTTTTT
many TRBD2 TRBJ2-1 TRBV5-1 CASSLLAETSEQFF TGCGCCAGCAGCTTACTAGCGGAAACGAGTGAGCAGTTCTTC
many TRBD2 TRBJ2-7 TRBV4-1 CASSQGAGLYEQYF TGCGCCAGCAGCCAAGGAGCGGGACTCTACGAGCAGTACTTC
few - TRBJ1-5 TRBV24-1 CATSDRDQPQHF TGTGCCACCAGTGACCGCGATCAGCCCCAGCATTTT
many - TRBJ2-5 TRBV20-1 CSASGKQETQYF TGCAGTGCTAGCGGGAAACAAGAGACCCAGTACTTC
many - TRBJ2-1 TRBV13 CASRLQPYNEQFF TGTGCCAGCAGACTCCAACCCTACAATGAGCAGTTCTTC
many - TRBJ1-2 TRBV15 CATSRVGGYGYTF TGTGCCACCAGCAGAGTTGGGGGCTATGGCTACACCTTC
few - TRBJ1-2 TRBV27 CASSFGGSGFYGYTF TGTGCCAGCAGTTTTGGCGGTTCCGGTTTCTATGGCTACACCTTC